This T cell receptor (beta chain) was found in a study of vaccination and CD4 T cells after COVID-19. Whole-study context: Blood was drawn a median around 66 days post second dose, range 14 to 241. General study results and limits: The authors identified 304 of 307 vaccine-specific clones in convalescent patients as spike mono-reactive.

This clonotype was observed a few times. As yet, its antigen is unknown. The Oncomine TCR Beta short-read assay was applied to DNA of cultured CD4+ T cells. MiXCR, applied by TCRdb to the PCR reads, yields one record per CDR3 protein. This table has about 20,000 distinct CDR3 sequences, roughly 50% appearing once. CDR3 length: 14 residues. Germline CDR1 MNHEY, CDR2 SMNVEV (reference sequence). Trimming left V 2 bases short and J 0 bases short, with 7 bases between. Noted treatment: roughly 10-day PBMC culture with coronavirus spike peptide pools or control peptides (ViraFEST assay). Dates of PCR positivity, March to December 2020, preceded the US Alpha, Beta and Delta variants.

V usage is TRBV27 and J usage is TRBJ1-1; D unresolved. The TCR was taken from a human donor who had recovered from COVID-19. Sample: CD4+ T cells from blood, cultured in vitro, taken after SARS-CoV-2 vaccination. DNA for the CDR3: TGTGCCAGCAGTTTACGCAGGCTGAACACTGAAGCTTTCTTT. This codes for CASSLRRLNTEAFF.